One sample yielded the 17 T cell receptor beta chains listed below, sequenced in a study of radiotherapy plus CTLA-4 blockade in lung cancer. TCRdb keeps only in-frame clones here, not all; method: immunoSEQ multiplex PCR. The repertoire includes about 80,000 clones, around 80% of them detected once, and 0.65% to 0.85% sits in the top ten. The sample was peripheral blood, taken from a patient treated with radiotherapy plus ipilimumab. The origin of the receptors is a human donor with non-small cell lung cancer who had stable disease on radiotherapy plus ipilimumab.

CDR3 loop: CASRGQGTYEQYF. The CDR3, as DNA: TGTGCCAGTAGAGGACAGGGGACCTACGAGCAGTACTTC. The chain has TRBV19 and TRBJ2-7, with TRBD1 matching over 9 bases. The junction had 2 bases not matched to a gene; V was cut back by 6 bases and J by 2 bases. From germline, CDR1 is LNHDA and CDR2 SQIVND (reference sequence). The CDR3 length is 13 residues.

The genes are TRBV11-2 and TRBJ1-2, with D hard to call. This CDR3 contains 14 residues. The V gene's germline CDR1 is SGHAT and CDR2 FQNNGV. Trimming took off 2 bases at V and 6 bases at J, with 13 bases between the two ends. The DNA for the CDR3 is TGTGCCAGCAGCTTATCCCCCCCCCACAATGGCTACACCTTC. This sequence encodes CASSLSPPHNGYTF.

V usage is TRBV2 and J usage is TRBJ1-2; perhaps TRBD1 as D (5 bases). Germline loops: CDR1 SNHLY, CDR2 FYNNEI. The V end lost 6 bases, the J end lost 4 bases, and 12 bases lay between the germline ends. The CDR3 sequence is 13 residues long. In nucleotides, the CDR3 is TGTGCCAGCAGAGAATGGGGGAGCTATGGCTACACCTTC. Translating it yields CASREWGSYGYTF.

The chain has TRBV9 and TRBJ2-1; the match to TRBD2 covers 7 bases. The CDR3 is 13 amino acids. Germline CDR1 SGDLS, CDR2 YYNGEE. J lost 10 bases, V lost 0 bases, and 4 bases had no gene match. The CDR3 protein is CASSVGWGGEQFF. The CDR3 DNA follows: TGTGCCAGCAGCGTAGGGTGGGGAGGGGAGCAGTTCTTC.

V and J are TRBV5-8 and TRBJ1-5; D may be TRBD1 (5 bases). From germline, CDR1 is SGHTS and CDR2 YDEGEE. Trimming shortened V by 5 bases and J by 9 bases, and 18 bases separated the two germline ends. This CDR3 comprises 14 residues. In DNA form, the CDR3 reads TGTGCCAGCAGTCTCCGGGACCGTGAGTCGCCCCAGCATTTT. The encoded protein is CASSLRDRESPQHF.

This chain uses TRBV4-1 with TRBJ2-1; 15 bases fit TRBD2. Per germline, CDR1 MGHRA and CDR2 YSYEKL. This CDR3 is 17 amino acids long. V was pared by 1 base and J by 7 bases, with 5 bases of the junction left unmatched. CDR3 in amino acids: CASSQGAGTSGRNEQFF. Here the CDR3 DNA reads TGCGCCAGCAGCCAAGGGGCCGGGACTAGCGGGAGGAATGAGCAGTTCTTC.

This clone was counted only a few times. This sequence joins TRBV5-3 and TRBJ2-7, with TRBD1 matching 8 bases. TRBV5-3 is flagged as an ORF with uncertain function. The V gene end was trimmed by 5 bases and the J gene end by 1 base; junction bases not matched to a gene: 5. The CDR3 is 14 residues long. CDR3 in amino acids: CARRNRQGSYEQYF. The CDR3 DNA sequence: TGTGCCAGAAGAAACCGACAGGGGTCCTACGAGCAGTACTTC.

The V gene is TRBV5-5, the J gene TRBJ2-7; 9 bases match TRBD1. The length of the CDR3 is 14 residues. The V and J ends lost 5 bases and 4 bases, in that order; junction bases with no gene match: 7. In germline, CDR1 is SGHKS, CDR2 YYEKEE (reference sequence). The CDR3 region is CASSSRQGGYEQYF. In DNA form, the CDR3 reads TGTGCCAGCAGTTCCAGACAGGGGGGATACGAGCAGTACTTC.

The CDR3 here is CASSSGGWTEAFF. The CDR3, as DNA: TGTGCCAGCAGCTCCGGGGGATGGACTGAAGCTTTCTTT. The V call is TRBV11-3, the J call TRBJ1-1, with a weak D call TRBD1 (5 bases). Trimming pared 4 bases from V and 5 bases from J, leaving 11 bases between. This CDR3 comprises 13 residues. CDR1 SGHNT and CDR2 YENEEA come from the germline V gene.

The CDR3 is CASSQEKWWEQFF. CDR3 in DNA: TGTGCCAGCAGCCAAGAAAAGTGGTGGGAGCAGTTCTTC. The chain joins TRBV14 to TRBJ2-1; no reliable D call. Germline V gives CDR1 SGHDN, CDR2 FVKESK. CDR3 length: 13 amino acids. V was shortened by 0 bases and J by 10 bases, with 10 bases between the two germline ends.

This clone was seen a handful of times. The rearrangement links TRBV27 to TRBJ1-2; tentative D call: TRBD1 (5 bases). The CDR3 runs 15 residues. Germline CDR1 MNHEY, CDR2 SMNVEV (reference sequence). Trimming removed 6 bases from V and 2 bases from J, with 16 bases in between. CDR3 DNA sequence: TGTGCCAGCAGACCGGGACGCCGAGCGAACTATGGCTACACCTTC. Its protein product is CASRPGRRANYGYTF.

The V gene is TRBV28, the J gene TRBJ1-4; D may be TRBD1 (5 bases). The CDR3 is made up of 15 amino acids. From germline, CDR1 is MDHEN and CDR2 SYDVKM. The V end lost 3 bases, the J end lost 7 bases, and 15 bases lay between the germline ends. Written as DNA, the CDR3 is TGTGCCAGCAGTTTGGGTTTGGGGCGCGGTGAAAAACTGTTTTTT. The encoded protein is CASSLGLGRGEKLFF. The variable domain in full, with the rest retrieved from reference TRBV28 and TRBJ1-4, is DVKVTQSSRYLVKRTGEKVFLECVQDMDHENMFWYRQDPGLGLRLIYFSYDVKMKEKGDIPEGYSVSREKKERFSLILESASTNQTSMYLCASSLGLGRGEKLFFGSGTQLSVL.

The V gene is TRBV6-1, the J gene TRBJ1-5, with a tentative D call TRBD1 (5 bases). The length of the CDR3 is 16 residues. Germline V CDR1 and CDR2: MNHNS, SASEGT. The germline V and J ends were trimmed by 0 bases and 7 bases, with 16 bases remaining between them. CDR3 amino acids: CASSEAGGISDQPQHF. In DNA form, the CDR3 reads TGTGCCAGCAGTGAAGCGGGGGGAATCTCTGACCAGCCCCAGCATTTT.

The rearrangement uses TRBV11-2 and TRBJ2-2; 14 bases line up with TRBD2. V gave up 5 bases and J gave up 6 bases; unmatched junction bases: 14. Germline V lookup: CDR1 SGHAT, CDR2 FQNNGV. The length of the CDR3 is 19 residues. CDR3 DNA sequence: TGTGCCAGCAGCGCCCTAAGACTAGCGGGAGGGCCAAACGCCGGGGAGCTGTTTTTT. Protein: CASSALRLAGGPNAGELFF.

The J gene is TRBJ1-5, the V gene TRBV28, with D maybe TRBD1 (6 bases). The CDR3 contains 17 residues. Trimming shortened V by 5 bases and J by 4 bases, and 21 bases separated the two germline ends. Germline V CDR1 and CDR2: MDHEN, SYDVKM. The CDR3 coding sequence is TGTGCCAGCAGTGGGTTGGGGGGCGCTGCAGGGAATCAGCCCCAGCATTTT. This translates into CASSGLGGAAGNQPQHF. Variable domain in full (rest from reference TRBV28 and TRBJ1-5): DVKVTQSSRYLVKRTGEKVFLECVQDMDHENMFWYRQDPGLGLRLIYFSYDVKMKEKGDIPEGYSVSREKKERFSLILESASTNQTSMYLCASSGLGGAAGNQPQHFGDGTRLSIL.

The chain links TRBV10-1 to TRBJ2-3; 7 bases line up with TRBD2. The germline CDR1 and CDR2 sequences are WNHNN and SYGVQD (reference sequence). Losses at the gene ends were 8 bases for V and 3 bases for J; bases not matched to a gene: 5. There are 13 residues in the CDR3. CDR3 amino acids: CASGAGSTDTQYF. The CDR3, as DNA: TGCGCCAGCGGAGCGGGGAGTACAGATACGCAGTATTTT.

Comment on this clone: Germline is not matched at one junction end, which may reflect a read error. The rearrangement uses TRBV7-2 and TRBJ1-6; D may be TRBD1 (6 bases). From germline, CDR1 is SGHTA and CDR2 FQGNSA. The CDR3 loop spans 15 amino acids. The CDR3 is CASTLRAGAGSPLHF. The DNA of the CDR3 is TGTGCCAGCACCTTACGGGCAGGGGCAGGGTCACCCCTCCACTTT.